These 10 T cell receptor beta chains came from one sample sequenced in a study of cytomegalovirus exposure and HLA in healthy donors. The PCR made use of 60 Vbeta and 13 Jbeta primers. The table came from immunoSEQ multiplex PCR; TCRdb's copy has only in-frame clones and leaves some out. The table records some 160,000 clones, about a tenth of them present only once. Sequenced material: PBMCs. All receptors come from a male donor in good health and CMV-seronegative.

This clone has more than one count but fewer than ten. The V call is TRBV28, the J call TRBJ1-3; D gene ambiguous. From germline, CDR1 is MDHEN and CDR2 SYDVKM. Trimming left V 2 bases short and J 1 base short, with 9 bases between. The CDR3 totals 15 residues. The CDR3 region has the DNA TGTGCCAGCAGTTTACGAACCCAGTCTGGAAACACCATATATTTT. Translated: CASSLRTQSGNTIYF.

The V and J genes are TRBV19 and TRBJ1-2; TRBD1 matches 8 bases. The CDR3 has 14 residues. Germline V lookup: CDR1 LNHDA, CDR2 SQIVND (reference sequence). V gave up 5 bases and J gave up 8 bases; unmatched junction bases: 10. In DNA form, the CDR3 reads TGTGCCAGTAGTGGGGACAGGATCAATGGCGGCTACACCTTC. It is translated as CASSGDRINGGYTF.

The CDR3 DNA is TGCGCCAGCAGCCAAGATACACTGGGGCATAATTCACCCCTCCACTTT. Its protein is CASSQDTLGHNSPLHF. The V call is TRBV4-3, the J call TRBJ1-6; tentative D call: TRBD1 (5 bases). V was shortened by 0 bases and J by 5 bases, with 11 bases between the two germline ends. This CDR3 spans 16 amino acids. Germline V gene lookup returns CDR1 LGHNA and CDR2 YSLEER.

This sequence joins TRBV30 and TRBJ2-1; 12 bases are a match to TRBD2. V lost 0 bases to trimming and J lost 5 bases; unmatched junction nucleotides: 2. The CDR3 loop spans 15 amino acids. CDR1 and CDR2 from the germline V gene are GTSNPN and SVGIG (reference sequence). CDR3 protein: CAWSVLAGGHNEQFF. CDR3 coding DNA: TGTGCCTGGAGTGTGCTAGCGGGAGGGCACAATGAGCAGTTCTTC.

The chain employs TRBV7-2 and TRBJ2-7, with 9 bases lining up with TRBD1. Germline assignment: CDR1 SGHTA and CDR2 FQGNSA. The CDR3 covers 14 residues. V lost 5 bases to trimming and J lost 4 bases; unmatched junction nucleotides: 6. CDR3 in amino acids: CASSKPGQGYEQYF. The CDR3 DNA is TGTGCCAGCAGCAAACCGGGACAGGGTTACGAGCAGTACTTC. The full variable domain, rest sourced from reference TRBV7-2 and TRBJ2-7, is GAGVSQSPSNKVTEKGKDVELRCDPISGHTALYWYRQSLGQGLEFLIYFQGNSAPDKSGLPSDRFSAERTGGSVSTLTIQRTQQEDSAVYLCASSKPGQGYEQYFGPGTRLTVT.

This clone has just a few counts. The chain couples TRBV4-1 to TRBJ2-5; D uncertain. The V end lost 3 bases, the J end lost 5 bases, and 10 bases lay between the germline ends. Germline loops: CDR1 MGHRA, CDR2 YSYEKL. The CDR3 sequence is 13 residues long. CDR3 nucleotides: TGCGCCAGCAGCCAGTGGATGAGGGAGACCCAGTACTTC. It yields the protein CASSQWMRETQYF.

V is TRBV4-2 and J is TRBJ2-7, with D perhaps matching TRBD2 (7 bases). This CDR3 contains 15 residues. Germline V gene lookup returns CDR1 LGHNA and CDR2 YNFKEQ. V lost 0 bases to trimming and J lost 2 bases, with 11 bases between them. The CDR3 nucleotides read TGTGCCAGCAGCCAAGATGAGGGGGGGACCTACGAGCAGTACTTC. This translates into CASSQDEGGTYEQYF.

This clone was found a few times. This chain uses TRBV27 with TRBJ2-3; TRBD2 might be the D (5 bases). V was shortened by 6 bases and J by 5 bases, with 12 bases between the two germline ends. Germline-derived CDR1 and CDR2 are MNHEY and SMNVEV (reference sequence). The CDR3 spans 13 residues. The CDR3 protein is CASRPSGGDTQYF. Here the CDR3 DNA reads TGTGCCAGCAGGCCGAGCGGAGGAGATACGCAGTATTTT.

This chain uses TRBV18 with TRBJ1-4; perhaps TRBD1 as D (5 bases). The CDR3 is 14 amino acids. V lost 1 base to trimming and J lost 8 bases, with 11 bases between them. Germline-derived CDR1 and CDR2 are KGHSH and LQKENI. The CDR3 loop reads CASSPLGRGEKLFF. CDR3 DNA: TGTGCCAGCTCACCACTGGGACGGGGGGAAAAACTGTTTTTT.

This clone was seen only a few times. The J gene is TRBJ2-3, the V gene TRBV7-9, with 7 bases that match TRBD1. J was trimmed by 2 bases and V by 4 bases; bases with no gene match: 6. This CDR3 has 15 residues. Germline assignment: CDR1 SEHNR and CDR2 FQNEAQ (reference sequence). As DNA, the CDR3 is TGTGCCAGCAGCTGGACGGGACAGCTCACAGATACGCAGTATTTT. This codes for CASSWTGQLTDTQYF.